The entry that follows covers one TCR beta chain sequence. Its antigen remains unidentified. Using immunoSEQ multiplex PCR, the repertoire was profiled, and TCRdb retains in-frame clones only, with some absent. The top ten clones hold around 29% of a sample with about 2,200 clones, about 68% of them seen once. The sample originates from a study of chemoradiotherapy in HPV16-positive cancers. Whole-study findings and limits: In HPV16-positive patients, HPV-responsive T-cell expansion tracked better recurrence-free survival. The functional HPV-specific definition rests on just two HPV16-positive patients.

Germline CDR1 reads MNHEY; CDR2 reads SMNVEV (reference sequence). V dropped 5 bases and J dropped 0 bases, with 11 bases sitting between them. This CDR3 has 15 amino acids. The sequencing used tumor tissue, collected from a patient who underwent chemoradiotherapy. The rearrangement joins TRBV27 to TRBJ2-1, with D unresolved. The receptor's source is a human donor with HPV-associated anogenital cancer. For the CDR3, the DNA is TGTGCCAGCAGTATTTCTCCGAGCTCCTACAATGAGCAGTTCTTC. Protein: CASSISPSSYNEQFF.